A single sample gave rise to the 13 T cell receptor beta chains below, sequenced in a study of blood T cell repertoires in COVID-19. Profiled with immunoSEQ multiplex PCR; TCRdb holds only in-frame clones, not every one. The repertoire holds about 76,000 clones, with approximately 80% as singletons. The sample comprised peripheral blood. Receptor source: a man at least 80 years old with acute or convalescent COVID-19.

The rearrangement uses TRBV9 and TRBJ2-5, with D unresolved. The V gene's germline CDR1 is SGDLS and CDR2 YYNGEE. This CDR3 spans 13 amino acids. V lost 0 bases and J lost 4, with 7 bases in between. CDR3 loop: CASSVGSGETQYF. The CDR3 DNA reads as TGTGCCAGCAGCGTAGGATCCGGAGAGACCCAGTACTTC. The variable domain in full, completed from reference TRBV9 and TRBJ2-5, reads DSGVTQTPKHLITATGQRVTLRCSPRSGDLSVYWYQQSLDQGLQFLIQYYNGEERAKGNILERFSAQQFPDLHSELNLSSLELGDSALYFCASSVGSGETQYFGPGTRLLVL.

This rearrangement joins TRBV28 to TRBJ2-7; D is unresolved. The ends were cut back, 5 bases at V and 0 bases at J, with 20 bases in the middle. Germline CDR1 MDHEN, CDR2 SYDVKM. The CDR3 is made up of 17 amino acids. The CDR3 loop is CASSLPGEQLPSYEQYF. CDR3 DNA sequence: TGTGCCAGCAGTCTCCCTGGAGAGCAGCTACCCTCCTACGAGCAGTACTTC.

V gene TRBV3-1 (or the pseudogene TRBV3-2) combines with J gene TRBJ1-1; unclear D gene. Trimming stripped 4 bases from V and 5 bases from J, with 11 bases between. CDR3 size: 13 residues. Germline V lookup: CDR1 LGHDT, CDR2 YNNKEL (reference sequence). The CDR3 here is CASSRPPGTEAFF. The CDR3 DNA sequence: TGTGCCAGCAGCCGTCCCCCAGGAACTGAAGCTTTCTTT.

The rearrangement joins TRBV28 to TRBJ1-2; D perhaps matches TRBD1 (6 bases). This CDR3 has 11 residues. From germline, CDR1 is MDHEN and CDR2 SYDVKM. Trimming stripped 5 bases from V and 8 bases from J, with 9 bases between. DNA for the CDR3: TGTGCCAGCAGTAACAGGGAAGGCTACACCTTC. The encoded protein is CASSNREGYTF.

V gene TRBV29-1 combines with J gene TRBJ1-1; D uncertain. Germline V gene lookup returns CDR1 SQVTM and CDR2 ANQGSEA. The CDR3 runs 14 residues. Trimming removed 3 bases at V and 1 base at J, with 12 bases between. The CDR3 region has the DNA TGCAGCGTTGAGAGGGCTTCAAAGAACACTGAAGCTTTCTTT. It codes for CSVERASKNTEAFF.

In this sample, this clone turned up a few times. J is TRBJ2-1 and V is TRBV9, with 7 positions matching TRBD1. Germline values: CDR1 SGDLS, CDR2 YYNGEE. J was trimmed by 6 bases and V by 6 bases; bases with no gene match: 12. The CDR3 loop spans 15 amino acids. DNA for the CDR3: TGTGCCAGCACCCTAGAGATAGGGGGCATCAATGAGCAGTTCTTC. Protein sequence: CASTLEIGGINEQFF.

This clone was detected a few times. This rearrangement joins TRBV28 to TRBJ1-2; no clear D. This CDR3 region has 13 residues. The V end was cut by 7 bases, the J end by 4 bases, with 13 bases between. Germline V gene lookup returns CDR1 MDHEN and CDR2 SYDVKM. The CDR3 DNA sequence: TGTGCCAGCACTCTACTTGTTGGCTATGGCTACACCTTC. This translates into CASTLLVGYGYTF.

V and J are TRBV30 and TRBJ2-2; 8 bases map to TRBD1. The CDR3 runs 15 residues. Germline trimming cut 2 bases from V and 1 base from J; bases unmatched to any gene: 3. Germline CDR1 and CDR2: GTSNPN and SVGIG (reference sequence). CDR3 amino acids: CAWSLGTGNTGELFF. CDR3 sequence (DNA): TGTGCCTGGAGTCTTGGGACAGGGAACACCGGGGAGCTGTTTTTT.

The chain employs TRBV12-3 or TRBV12-4 and TRBJ1-1; no firm D call. Trimming took off 6 bases at V and 1 base at J, with 9 bases between the two ends. The CDR3 contains 13 residues. CDR3 nucleotides: TGTGCCAGCAGCTTTACATCGAACACTGAAGCTTTCTTT. Amino acids: CASSFTSNTEAFF.

This clone has at least ten counts. The chain employs TRBV12-3 or TRBV12-4 and TRBJ1-2; tentative D call: TRBD1 (6 bases). The CDR3 is 13 residues long. Between the trimmed V and J ends, which lost 7 bases and 8 bases, there was a span of 17 bases. CDR3 protein: CASNGRGLWGYTF. CDR3 nucleotide sequence: TGTGCCAGCAATGGGAGGGGGTTGTGGGGCTACACCTTC.

The CDR3 here is CASSLRSSGRFSYNEQFF. In DNA form, the CDR3 reads TGTGCCAGCAGCTTACGATCCAGCGGGAGATTCTCCTACAATGAGCAGTTCTTC. The chain combines TRBV11-2 with TRBJ2-1; 8 nucleotides match TRBD2. J was trimmed by 0 bases and V by 2 bases; bases with no gene match: 9. This CDR3 region has 18 residues. Germline assignment: CDR1 SGHAT and CDR2 FQNNGV.

CDR3 protein: CASSVFGQGKTSGNTIYF. CDR3 nucleotide sequence: TGTGCCAGCAGCGTTTTCGGACAGGGTAAAACCTCTGGAAACACCATATATTTT. This sequence joins TRBV14 and TRBJ1-3; 8 bases are shared with TRBD1. From germline, CDR1 is SGHDN and CDR2 FVKESK. This CDR3 is built from 18 residues. Germline trimming cut 5 bases from V and 0 bases from J; bases unmatched to any gene: 12.

The chain couples TRBV18 to TRBJ2-2; tentative D call: TRBD1 (6 bases). CDR1 and CDR2 from the germline V gene are KGHSH and LQKENI. Trimming took off 0 bases at V and 1 base at J, with 12 bases between the two ends. The CDR3 is 17 residues long. CDR3 loop: CASSPPFPGVNTGELFF. CDR3 DNA sequence: TGTGCCAGCTCACCACCGTTCCCAGGGGTGAACACCGGGGAGCTGTTTTTT. Supplemented by reference TRBV18 and TRBJ2-2, the full variable domain reads NAGVMQNPRHLVRRRGQEARLRCSPMKGHSHVYWYRQLPEEGLKFMVYLQKENIIDESGMPKERFSAEFPKEGPSILRIQQVVRGDSAAYFCASSPPFPGVNTGELFFGEGSRLTVL.